Detailed here is one T cell receptor (beta chain). This clonotype was counted a few times. There is no known antigen for this receptor. Base qualities are missing; no much larger clone stands one base away. The sample comes from a study of identical twins (dated by TCRdb to about 2016). About the full investigation: To test whether fetal clonotypes persist, the study used deep sequencing on TCR alpha and beta repertoires from monozygotic twins, unrelated adults of various ages, and cord blood. To rule out contamination, replicate twin experiments were performed at different times with different library preparation protocols. Beyond this particular receptor, the publication reports: Abundant cord blood beta clonotypes carried fewer insertions; young adult naive repertoires showed a weaker similar trend, while memory repertoires showed none. Out-of-frame TCR alpha sequences shared between twins showed an excess of low generation-probability sequences compared with coincidental sharing between unrelated individuals. The excess sharing between twins in beta out-of-frame sequences was weaker because fewer shared sequences reduced the signal-to-noise ratio. Conclusions relied on cross-sectional statistical analysis, since the same donors could not be followed over many years. Out-of-frame TCR alpha sharing in monozygotic twins was systematically underestimated by recombination models, whereas sharing between unrelated individuals was in agreement with the recombination models. Invariant T cells such as MAIT and iNKT could partly confound zero-insertion analyses, although diverse VJ usage argued against such confounding for most clonotypes.

Receptor libraries were prepared by 5' RACE. The instrument was an Illumina HiSeq 2000. A universal primer binding site was introduced by template switching, and a unique molecular identifier was present in the final cDNA, enabling accurate counting of TCR cDNA molecules. Specific primers in the conserved constant-segment region were used to synthesize first-strand cDNA for the TCR alpha and beta chains. To control for contamination, every cDNA library carried two barcodes: a SMART-Mk sample barcode plus Illumina barcodes. TruSeq adapter sequences along with Illumina sample barcodes were introduced in two successive PCR steps. Sequencing of the TCR alpha and beta cDNA libraries was done on the Illumina HiSeq platform using custom primers. The authors' pipeline ran thus. Raw reads were processed with MiGEC to extract unique molecular identifiers, and MiXCR was used to determine CDR3 positions. For each individual, recombination models were inferred using an EM algorithm with the repgenHMM and IGoR tools. Shared clonotypes were analyzed with the tcR package in R, and sharing was normalized by the product of cloneset sizes. Out-of-frame nonproductive sequences were analyzed to study raw recombination free of thymic and clonal selection effects. TCRdb took the public reads, trimmed them with fastp at Q25, ran MiXCR for clone calling and kept in-frame beta chains. Every entry covers one CDR3 protein and lists the most common genes and DNA from its rows. The V and J calls were determined by TCRdb, not by the authors. For this sample the table gives around 370,000 distinct CDR3 sequences, of which around 9.7% were detected only once. Over 7% of the sample goes to the ten largest clones.

Every donor was a healthy Caucasian. Three unrelated non-twin adults were additionally sequenced: a male aged 18 to 30, a male aged 50 to 60 and a female aged 50 to 60. Miltenyi CD45RO+ enrichment and human naive T-cell isolation kits were used to isolate memory (CD45RO+) and naive T cells from PBMC. Via the germline V gene (reference sequence), CDR1 is DFQATT and CDR2 SNEGSKA. V is pruned by 5 bases and J by 8 bases, leaving 9 bases of the junction without a gene match. Including cysteine and phenylalanine, the CDR3 has 13 amino acids. Kept here is only the CDR3 DNA, which spans 39 bases and is read in frame from base 1.

The clonotype originates from a woman aged 50 to 65 in good health. Sequencing was carried out using naive T cells sorted from blood. This sample's cell subset or site label indicates: cells isolated with a human naive T-cell isolation kit. Recombination connected TRBV20-1 to TRBJ2-1; 7 central bases correspond to TRBD2. This receptor carries the CDR3 CSASGTTHDEQFF. At the DNA level, the sequence is TGCAGTGCTTCCGGGACTACCCACGATGAGCAGTTCTTC.